A single sample gave rise to the 15 T cell receptor beta chains below, sequenced in a study of identical twins. TCRdb analysed the 5' RACE reads with MiXCR anew, one entry per CDR3 protein. Among about 530,000 distinct CDR3 sequences listed, approximately 20% were seen once. This same sample was also taken into another study, of yellow fever vaccine responses in identical twins.

The sample consisted of CD4+ T cells sorted from blood. These receptors were obtained from a woman aged 18-29 years in good health.

This clonotype was counted between two and nine times. The gene calls are TRBV5-1 and TRBJ1-1; D not resolved. With 2 bases removed from V and 3 bases from J, the gap between germline ends came to 17 bases. Germline V CDR1 and CDR2: SGHRS, YFSETQ. The CDR3 spans 16 residues. The CDR3 loop is CASSFLSIQTDTEAFF. The CDR3 DNA is TGCGCCAGCAGCTTCCTATCTATCCAGACGGACACTGAAGCTTTCTTT.

This clonotype was counted between two and nine times. The V and J genes are TRBV10-3 and TRBJ2-3; D not resolved. The CDR3 consists of 17 residues. CDR1 ENHRY and CDR2 SYGVKD come from the germline V gene. Trimming left V 3 bases short and J 6 bases short, with 22 bases between. CDR3 sequence: CAISEIKWATGSDTQYF. The DNA of the CDR3 is TGTGCCATCAGTGAAATTAAGTGGGCCACTGGGTCGGATACGCAGTATTTT.

This clonotype turned up a few times. The chain carries TRBV4-1 and TRBJ2-7; maybe TRBD1 (7 bases). Trimming pared 0 bases from V and 7 bases from J, leaving 13 bases between. The V gene's germline CDR1 is MGHRA and CDR2 YSYEKL. This CDR3 has 14 residues. CDR3 loop: CASSQDLTGREQYF. CDR3 DNA: TGCGCCAGCAGCCAAGATCTGACAGGGAGGGAGCAGTACTTC.

The V gene is TRBV24-1, the J gene TRBJ2-3; D may be TRBD2 (6 bases). The CDR3 length is 15 residues. Between the trimmed V and J ends, which lost 2 bases and 4 bases, there was a span of 12 bases. CDR1 is KGHDR and CDR2 is SFDVKD in the germline V gene. For the CDR3, the DNA is TGTGCCACCAGTGATTACGGAGGGATCCCAGATACGCAGTATTTT. Encoded protein: CATSDYGGIPDTQYF.

This clonotype was counted between two and nine times. The chain uses TRBV20-1 and TRBJ2-5; no firm D call. Germline CDR1 reads DFQATT; CDR2 reads SNEGSKA (reference sequence). The CDR3 has 13 amino acids. The V end was cut by 3 bases, the J end by 1 base, with 9 bases between. In DNA, the CDR3 is TGCAGTGCTAGGGCAGCCGGCCAAGAGACCCAGTACTTC. It yields the protein CSARAAGQETQYF.

There are a few counts of this clonotype. The gene calls are TRBV7-9 and TRBJ2-5, with a weak D call TRBD1 (5 bases). The germline CDR1 and CDR2 sequences are SEHNR and FQNEAQ (reference sequence). This CDR3 spans 15 amino acids. Between the trimmed V and J ends, which lost 7 bases and 5 bases, there was a span of 20 bases. The CDR3 protein is CASTKMRQGSETQYF. CDR3 nucleotide sequence: TGTGCCAGCACCAAAATGCGCCAGGGATCGGAGACCCAGTACTTC. Full variable domain (rest looked up from reference TRBV7-9 and TRBJ2-5): DTGVSQNPRHKITKRGQNVTFRCDPISEHNRLYWYRQTLGQGPEFLTYFQNEAQLEKSRLLSDRFSAERPKGSFSTLEIQRTEQGDSAMYLCASTKMRQGSETQYFGPGTRLLVL.

This chain connects TRBV11-2 to TRBJ2-3; the match to TRBD2 covers 16 bases. Trimming cost V 5 bases and J 1 base; bases outside gene matches: 9. This CDR3 spans 19 amino acids. CDR1 SGHAT and CDR2 FQNNGV come from the germline V gene. DNA of the CDR3: TGTGCCAGCAGCCTAGGGACTAGCGGGGGGGTTCGACGCACAGATACGCAGTATTTT. Its protein is CASSLGTSGGVRRTDTQYF.

This clonotype was seen a single time. V is TRBV7-8 and J is TRBJ2-7; D is perhaps TRBD1 (6 bases). In germline, CDR1 is SGHVS, CDR2 FQNEAQ. V gave up 8 bases and J gave up 2 bases, with 16 bases separating them. This CDR3 is built from 14 residues. Here the CDR3 reads CASQNRVGAYEQYF. In DNA, the CDR3 is TGTGCCAGCCAAAACAGGGTTGGGGCCTACGAGCAGTACTTC.

This clonotype was observed once. The chain has TRBV19 and TRBJ2-3, with 8 bases matching TRBD2. There are 16 residues in the CDR3. Germline assignment: CDR1 LNHDA and CDR2 SQIVND (reference sequence). V dropped 4 bases and J dropped 0; count of bases not matched to a gene: 6. CDR3 loop: CASSNRLAQSTDTQYF. The CDR3 DNA sequence: TGTGCCAGTAGTAACAGACTAGCGCAAAGCACAGATACGCAGTATTTT. Using reference TRBV19 and TRBJ2-3 for the parts outside the CDR3, the full variable domain is DGGITQSPKYLFRKEGQNVTLSCEQNLNHDAMYWYRQDPGQGLRLIYYSQIVNDFQKGDIAEGYSVSREKKESFPLTVTSAQKNPTAFYLCASSNRLAQSTDTQYFGPGTRLTVL.

The CDR3 sequence is CASSPPLGGGSDTQYF. The CDR3 DNA reads TGTGCCAGCAGCCCACCCTTAGGGGGAGGGTCAGATACGCAGTATTTT. This chain joins TRBV7-8 and TRBJ2-3, with D maybe TRBD2 (7 bases). This CDR3 region has 16 residues. V gave up 5 bases and J gave up 4 bases, with 19 bases separating them. From germline, CDR1 is SGHVS and CDR2 FQNEAQ. The full variable domain, with the rest looked up from reference TRBV7-8 and TRBJ2-3, is GAGVSQSPRYKVAKRGQDVALRCDPISGHVSLFWYQQALGQGPEFLTYFQNEAQLDKSGLPSDRFFAERPEGSVSTLKIQRTQQEDSAVYLCASSPPLGGGSDTQYFGPGTRLTVL.

In DNA form, the CDR3 reads TGTGCCAGTTACCCTACTAGGGGGCCCTACACCGGGGAGCTGTTTTTT. Translation gives CASYPTRGPYTGELFF. V gene TRBV28 combines with J gene TRBJ2-2; 7 bases line up with TRBD1. This CDR3 spans 16 amino acids. The ends lost 9 bases at V and 3 bases at J; junction bases unmatched: 13. The germline V gene encodes CDR1 MDHEN and CDR2 SYDVKM.

The J gene is TRBJ1-1, the V gene TRBV12-3 or TRBV12-4, with D maybe TRBD1 (6 bases). The V end was cut by 6 bases, the J end by 7 bases, with 12 bases between. The CDR3 spans 12 residues. CDR3 amino acids: CASRRTELEAFF. CDR3 bases: TGTGCCAGCAGGCGGACAGAACTTGAAGCTTTCTTT.

The chain combines TRBV20-1 with TRBJ2-1, with 10 bases matching TRBD2. This CDR3 comprises 15 residues. The ends lost 0 bases at V and 10 bases at J; junction bases unmatched: 9. The germline V gene encodes CDR1 DFQATT and CDR2 SNEGSKA (reference sequence). Written as DNA, the CDR3 is TGCAGTGCTAGAGAGCCTAGCGGGAGCCTAAGGGAGCAGTTCTTC. The encoded protein is CSAREPSGSLREQFF.

Only a few counts were recorded for this clonotype. V and J are TRBV10-3 and TRBJ1-6; D might be TRBD1 (5 bases). CDR3 length: 15 residues. In germline, CDR1 is ENHRY, CDR2 SYGVKD. Trimming left V 10 bases short and J 8 bases short, with 21 bases between. This CDR3 reads CATRSLAGTDSPLHF. Here the CDR3 DNA reads TGTGCCACCCGGAGCCTGGCAGGGACGGATTCACCCCTCCACTTT.

This chain uses TRBV7-9 with TRBJ1-2, with D uncertain. This CDR3 comprises 9 residues. The V end lost 10 bases, the J end lost 8 bases, and 8 bases lay between the germline ends. Germline loops: CDR1 SEHNR, CDR2 FQNEAQ (reference sequence). The CDR3 bases are TGTGCCATCCGGCGGGGCTACACCTTC. Its protein is CAIRRGYTF.